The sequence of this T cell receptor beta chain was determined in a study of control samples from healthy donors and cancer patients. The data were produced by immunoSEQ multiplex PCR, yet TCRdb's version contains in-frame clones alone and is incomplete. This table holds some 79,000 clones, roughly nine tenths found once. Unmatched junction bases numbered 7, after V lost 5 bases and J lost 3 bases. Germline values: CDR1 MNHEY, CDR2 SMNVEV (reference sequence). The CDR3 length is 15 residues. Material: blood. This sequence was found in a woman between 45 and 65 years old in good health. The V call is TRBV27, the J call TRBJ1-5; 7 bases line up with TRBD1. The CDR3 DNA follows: TGTGCCAGCAGTCCCGAGACAGGGAACAATCAGCCCCAGCATTTT. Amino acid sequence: CASSPETGNNQPQHF.